This TCR beta chain emerged from a study of shared clonotypes between healthy human individuals. The CDR3 consists of 19 residues. Trimming cost V 4 bases and J 0 bases; bases outside gene matches: 12. Germline V lookup: CDR1 SGHAT, CDR2 FQNNGV. TCRdb's table, derived via immunoSEQ multiplex PCR, lists solely in-frame clones and lacks some. The repertoire has around 690,000 clones, about 90% of them found once; the top ten carry 34%. V and J are TRBV11-2 and TRBJ2-2; 9 bases are shared with TRBD1. Sequencing was carried out using memory CD8+ T cells from PBMCs. Subset indicated: CD45RO+ cells pooled with CCR7-negative TemRA cells. The receptor was derived from a man aged 18-30 years in good health. Some clones in this sample may be carry-over from other donors' samples. CDR3 residues: CASSWPGQGPTPNTGELFF. The CDR3 nucleotides are TGTGCCAGCAGCTGGCCGGGACAGGGCCCCACTCCGAACACCGGGGAGCTGTTTTTT. Full variable domain (outside the CDR3, taken from reference TRBV11-2 and TRBJ2-2): EAGVAQSPRYKIIEKRQSVAFWCNPISGHATLYWYQQILGQGPKLLIQFQNNGVVDDSQLPKDRFSAERLKGVDSTLKIQPAKLEDSAVYLCASSWPGQGPTPNTGELFFGEGSRLTVL.